These 21 T cell receptor beta chains were all obtained from the same sample, sequenced in a study of blood T cell repertoires in COVID-19. Clones were sequenced by immunoSEQ multiplex PCR, and TCRdb holds only the in-frame ones, with some missing. The data contain roughly 250,000 clones, approximately 83% of them singletons. The sample consisted of PBMCs or T cells enriched from blood (not recorded which). These receptor sequences come from a woman in her twenties or thirties who had recovered from COVID-19.

The V call is TRBV18, the J call TRBJ2-7; TRBD1 matches 8 bases. This CDR3 is built from 16 residues. CDR1 and CDR2 (germline): KGHSH, LQKENI. V gave up 4 bases and J gave up 3 bases; unmatched junction bases: 11. The CDR3 DNA reads as TGTGCCAGCTCACGCCTTCCAGGGGGCCCCCGCTACGAGCAGTACTTC. It codes for CASSRLPGGPRYEQYF.

The rearrangement joins TRBV7-2 to TRBJ1-5, with a tentative D call TRBD1 (6 bases). Trimming left V 5 bases short and J 3 bases short, with 17 bases between. Germline CDR1 reads SGHTA; CDR2 reads FQGNSA. The CDR3 sequence is 16 residues long. CDR3 sequence: CASSREAGVFNQPQHF. CDR3 DNA sequence: TGTGCCAGCAGCCGCGAGGCAGGGGTTTTCAATCAGCCCCAGCATTTT.

The chain joins TRBV6-1 to TRBJ1-1, with 7 bases matching TRBD1. The CDR3 extends over 14 amino acids. V shed 3 bases and J 5 bases; nucleotides not matched to a gene: 6. Germline V gene sequence: CDR1 MNHNS, CDR2 SASEGT. The CDR3 loop reads CASSDTGVGTEAFF. The DNA of the CDR3 is TGTGCCAGCAGTGATACAGGGGTGGGAACTGAAGCTTTCTTT.

The chain combines TRBV27 with TRBJ2-2; 13 bases agree with TRBD2. CDR1 is MNHEY and CDR2 is SMNVEV in the germline V gene (reference sequence). CDR3 length equals 18 residues. Germline trimming cut 5 bases from V and 2 bases from J; bases unmatched to any gene: 8. The DNA for the CDR3 is TGTGCCAGCAGTCTCGATCGACTAGCGGGAGGAAACACCGGGGAGCTGTTTTTT. It is translated as CASSLDRLAGGNTGELFF.

There are a few counts of this clone. The chain combines TRBV4-1 with TRBJ2-3, with 8 bases aligning to TRBD1. This CDR3 region has 14 residues. Germline loops: CDR1 MGHRA, CDR2 YSYEKL. V was pared by 2 bases and J by 6 bases, with 4 bases of the junction left unmatched. The CDR3 reads CASSQRTGPDTQYF. DNA of the CDR3: TGCGCCAGCAGCCAACGGACAGGGCCCGATACGCAGTATTTT.

The rearrangement uses TRBV11-3 and TRBJ2-4, with 14 bases that match TRBD2. Germline assignment: CDR1 SGHNT and CDR2 YENEEA. The CDR3 is 19 residues long. This CDR3 is CDEEGTGTSGRSSKNIQYF. The CDR3 nucleotides are TGTGACGAAGAGGGCACCGGGACTAGCGGGAGATCATCCAAAAACATTCAGTACTTC.

Remarks on this clone: Other DNA sequences in the same sample also yield this CDR3. The V call is TRBV7-2, the J call TRBJ1-6; 8 nucleotides line up with TRBD1. The CDR3 totals 14 residues. Germline V CDR1 and CDR2: SGHTA, FQGNSA. V gave up 2 bases and J gave up 10 bases; unmatched junction bases: 4. The CDR3 nucleotides read TGTGCCAGCAGCTTAAGACAGGGGAACTCACCCCTCCACTTT. Its translation is CASSLRQGNSPLHF.

The genes are TRBV5-1 and TRBJ1-1; 9 bases are shared with TRBD1. Per germline, CDR1 SGHRS and CDR2 YFSETQ. The V gene end was trimmed by 4 bases and the J gene end by 1 base; junction bases not matched to a gene: 5. CDR3 length: 15 amino acids. The CDR3 bases are TGCGCCAGCAGCACCTCGGGACAGGGGAACACTGAAGCTTTCTTT. Translated, it gives CASSTSGQGNTEAFF. Filled out from reference TRBV5-1 and TRBJ1-1, the complete variable domain reads KAGVTQTPRYLIKTRGQQVTLSCSPISGHRSVSWYQQTPGQGLQFLFEYFSETQRNKGNFPGRFSGRQFSNSRSEMNVSTLELGDSALYLCASSTSGQGNTEAFFGQGTRLTVV.

The chain links TRBV19 to TRBJ1-1; D gene uncertain. The CDR3 runs 16 residues. V gave up 4 bases and J gave up 4 bases, with 19 bases separating them. The V gene's germline CDR1 is LNHDA and CDR2 SQIVND (reference sequence). The CDR3 sequence is CASSRFGGLVSTEAFF. In DNA, the CDR3 is TGTGCCAGTAGTAGATTTGGAGGCCTGGTCAGCACTGAAGCTTTCTTT. The full variable domain, completed using reference TRBV19 and TRBJ1-1, is DGGITQSPKYLFRKEGQNVTLSCEQNLNHDAMYWYRQDPGQGLRLIYYSQIVNDFQKGDIAEGYSVSREKKESFPLTVTSAQKNPTAFYLCASSRFGGLVSTEAFFGQGTRLTVV.

This clone showed up just a few times. The CDR3 spells CASSLSGGIEQFF. The CDR3 coding sequence is TGTGCCAGCAGTTTAAGTGGCGGGATTGAGCAGTTCTTC. The chain couples TRBV28 to TRBJ2-1; D is possibly TRBD2 (6 bases). CDR1 is MDHEN and CDR2 is SYDVKM in the germline V gene. This CDR3 comprises 13 residues. The ends were cut back, 2 bases at V and 9 bases at J, with 11 bases in the middle.

The chain carries TRBV28 and TRBJ2-7; tentative D call: TRBD1 (6 bases). Germline CDR1 reads MDHEN; CDR2 reads SYDVKM. The CDR3 consists of 17 residues. Trimming left V 5 bases short and J 1 base short, with 21 bases between. The CDR3 here is CASSAPTPQGRSYEQYF. CDR3 sequence (DNA): TGTGCCAGCAGTGCACCTACCCCCCAGGGGAGATCCTACGAGCAGTACTTC.

The chain joins TRBV28 to TRBJ1-6, with D perhaps TRBD1 (6 bases). The V end lost 4 bases, the J end lost 7 bases, and 14 bases lay between the germline ends. The germline gives CDR1 MDHEN, CDR2 SYDVKM. The CDR3 covers 15 residues. The CDR3 DNA reads TGTGCCAGCAGTTCCGGCAGGGGCTGGAATTCACCCCTCCACTTT. Translated, it gives CASSSGRGWNSPLHF.

The chain is built from TRBV28 and TRBJ1-2; possible D gene TRBD1, 6 bases. Germline assignment: CDR1 MDHEN and CDR2 SYDVKM. CDR3 length equals 14 residues. Trimming removed 6 bases from V and 8 bases from J, with 19 bases in between. The CDR3 sequence: CASRRGTSLRGYTF. In DNA form, the CDR3 reads TGTGCCAGCAGGAGGGGGACCTCCCTGCGCGGCTACACCTTC.

The chain employs TRBV5-4 and TRBJ2-1; 10 nucleotides match TRBD2. CDR1 and CDR2 (germline): SGHNT, YYREEE (reference sequence). V shed 4 bases and J 0 bases; nucleotides not matched to a gene: 7. The CDR3 consists of 17 residues. DNA for the CDR3: TGTGCCAGCAGCCGCGCGGCTAGCGGGAGCTCCTACAATGAGCAGTTCTTC. This translates into CASSRAASGSSYNEQFF.

CDR3 region: CASTPWRKVDGLNTEAFF. The DNA of the CDR3 is TGTGCCAGTACCCCTTGGAGAAAAGTCGATGGGTTGAACACTGAAGCTTTCTTT. The chain combines TRBV19 with TRBJ1-1; D call uncertain. The CDR3 is made up of 18 amino acids. Per the germline V gene, CDR1 is LNHDA and CDR2 is SQIVND (reference sequence). Trimming pared 7 bases from V and 0 bases from J, leaving 24 bases between.

This clone was counted a single time. The chain uses TRBV18 and TRBJ1-1; possibly TRBD1 for D (5 bases). The V gene lost 1 base and the J gene lost 4 bases, with 10 bases spanning the gap. CDR3 length: 14 residues. Looked up from germline, CDR1 is KGHSH and CDR2 is LQKENI. CDR3 amino acids: CASSPRWGGTEAFF. The CDR3 nucleotides read TGTGCCAGCTCACCACGTTGGGGGGGCACTGAAGCTTTCTTT.

The chain uses TRBV27 and TRBJ1-1; D not resolved. The CDR3 sequence is 19 residues long. CDR1 MNHEY and CDR2 SMNVEV come from the germline V gene (reference sequence). V lost 0 bases and J 0 bases, leaving 20 bases between the germline ends. CDR3 loop: CASSLSALPTVSMNTEAFF. The CDR3 DNA follows: TGTGCCAGCAGTTTATCGGCACTACCGACGGTCTCCATGAACACTGAAGCTTTCTTT.

V usage is TRBV7-8 and J usage is TRBJ2-5, with 9 positions matching TRBD2. CDR1 is SGHVS and CDR2 is FQNEAQ in the germline V gene. There are 16 residues in the CDR3. Trimming removed 7 bases from V and 1 base from J; junction bases left unmatched: 10. The CDR3 DNA is TGTGCCAGCACCCCGCCGATAGCGGGGGCCCAAGAGACCCAGTACTTC. Protein sequence: CASTPPIAGAQETQYF.

The J gene is TRBJ1-1, the V gene TRBV30; D is uncertain. CDR3 size: 13 residues. The germline CDR1 and CDR2 sequences are GTSNPN and SVGIG (reference sequence). The V and J ends lost 4 bases and 0 bases respectively, with 9 bases between them. The DNA of the CDR3 is TGTGCCTGGACTAGCCTTATGAACACTGAAGCTTTCTTT. Translation: CAWTSLMNTEAFF.

This clone was observed a single time. This chain joins TRBV28 and TRBJ2-7; the D is unclear. CDR3 length equals 13 residues. V lost 5 bases to trimming and J lost 3 bases, with 11 bases between them. Germline loops: CDR1 MDHEN, CDR2 SYDVKM. CDR3 DNA: TGTGCCAGCAGTCCCCCTAACTTCTACGAGCAGTACTTC. This encodes CASSPPNFYEQYF. Full variable domain (rest looked up from reference TRBV28 and TRBJ2-7): DVKVTQSSRYLVKRTGEKVFLECVQDMDHENMFWYRQDPGLGLRLIYFSYDVKMKEKGDIPEGYSVSREKKERFSLILESASTNQTSMYLCASSPPNFYEQYFGPGTRLTVT.

V gene TRBV12-3 or TRBV12-4 combines with J gene TRBJ2-7; 7 nucleotides match TRBD1. The J segment lost 6 bases and the V segment lost 7 bases, leaving 6 bases of the junction unmatched. The CDR3 length is 12 residues. The CDR3 bases are TGTGCCAGCACGAGGGGGCTGGTCGAGCAGTACTTC. It is translated as CASTRGLVEQYF.